Listed below are T cell receptor beta chains from one sample, sequenced in a study of cytomegalovirus exposure and HLA in healthy donors. This table comes from immunoSEQ multiplex PCR, and its TCRdb copy is limited to in-frame clones, with some not included. This sample carries 150,000 to 200,000 clones, roughly 89% of them seen once, and the ten largest clones take just over 4%. What was sequenced was PBMCs. The receptors were gathered from a man younger than 30 in good health and CMV-seropositive. The CDR3 runs from the conserved cysteine through the conserved F or W. The D gene is left open where the match is weak. Part of the rows lack a size; the others show once, few, many or a class for expanded clones.

- TRBD1 TRBJ2-1 16 TRBV6-4 TGTGCCAGCAGTGACCGGGACAGGACTACCTACAATGAGCAGTTCTTC CASSDRDRTTYNEQFF
- - TRBJ2-7 17 TRBV28 TGTGCCAGCAGTTTTAAGTTTGGGACACCCCAACTATACGAGCAGTACTTC CASSFKFGTPQLYEQYF
once - TRBJ1-5 14 TRBV7-8 TGTGCCAGCAGCTTAGTCCGGGGTAATCAGCCCCAGCATTTT CASSLVRGNQPQHF
- TRBD1 TRBJ2-7 17 TRBV7-9 TGTGCCAGCAGCTTATACTCAATACGGGGACAGAACTACGAGCAGTACTTC CASSLYSIRGQNYEQYF
- - TRBJ2-1 16 TRBV7-6 TGTGCCAGCAGCTTAGTAGGAGGGAGTTTCGGCAATGAGCAGTTCTTC CASSLVGGSFGNEQFF
- TRBD2 TRBJ2-2 18 TRBV11-1 TGTGCCAGCAGCCGGAATCTAGCGGGAGGTCTGGACACCGGGGAGCTGTTTTTT CASSRNLAGGLDTGELFF
- - TRBJ1-2 12 TRBV29-1 TGCAGCGGAATACAGGGTGTAGGTGGCTACACCTTC CSGIQGVGGYTF
- TRBD1 TRBJ2-3 15 TRBV30 TGTGCCTGGAGTATGTACAGGGGGCGAACAGATACGCAGTATTTT CAWSMYRGRTDTQYF
- - TRBJ2-7 16 TRBV2 TGTGCCAGCAGTGGCCCTTGGACGGACACAGACTACGAGCAGTACTTC CASSGPWTDTDYEQYF
- TRBD1 TRBJ2-7 12 TRBV6-5 TGTGCCAGCAGTTACCAAGGACAGGTTCAGTACTTC CASSYQGQVQYF
- TRBD2 TRBJ2-2 18 TRBV28 TGTGCCAGCAGTTTATCGGGCCTAGCGGGAGTAGGCACCGGGGAGCTGTTTTTT CASSLSGLAGVGTGELFF
once TRBD1 TRBJ2-2 17 TRBV2 TGTGCCAGCGAGGACAGGGCTCCGTTCGCGAACACCGGGGAGCTGTTTTTT CASEDRAPFANTGELFF
- TRBD1 TRBJ2-7 14 TRBV6-6 TGTGCCAGCAGTTACGGGGACAGCTTTTTCGAGCAGTACTTC CASSYGDSFFEQYF
- TRBD2 TRBJ2-3 14 TRBV13 TGTGCCAGCTCCGGGACTAGCGGATCAGATACGCAGTATTTT CASSGTSGSDTQYF
- - TRBJ2-6 13 TRBV28 TGTGCCAGCAGTTTGGGCGGGGCCAACGTCCTGACTTTC CASSLGGANVLTF
- - TRBJ2-1 15 TRBV7-9 TGTGCCAGCAGTTACCGGGACTTCGGCCACAATGAGCAGTTCTTC CASSYRDFGHNEQFF
- TRBD1 TRBJ2-7 13 TRBV5-1 TGCGCCACTATACCAGGGGGCGTTGACGAGCAGTACTTC CATIPGGVDEQYF
- TRBD2 TRBJ2-3 15 TRBV10-1 TGCGCCAGCAGTGAACTAGCGGGAGGTCCGGATACGCAGTATTTT CASSELAGGPDTQYF
- TRBD2 TRBJ2-1 13 TRBV29-1 TGCAGCGTTGTTCTAGCGGGGTTCAATGAGCAGTTCTTC CSVVLAGFNEQFF
- - TRBJ1-5 16 TRBV6-1 TGTGCCAGCAGTGAAAACGTAGCGTTCAGCAATCAGCCCCAGCATTTT CASSENVAFSNQPQHF
- - TRBJ2-1 14 TRBV30 TGTGCCTGGAGTGCCCAGGGCAGACCCAATGAGCAGTTCTTC CAWSAQGRPNEQFF
- - TRBJ2-7 14 TRBV7-6 TGTGCCAGCAGCCCCTACAGGCTTGGATACGAGCAGTACTTC CASSPYRLGYEQYF
- - TRBJ2-7 12 TRBV29-1 TGCAGCGTGGGGGCCTATTCCTACGAGCAGTACTTC CSVGAYSYEQYF
- TRBD1 TRBJ2-7 16 TRBV29-1 TGCAGCGTTGTGATCCGCCGGGACAGGGGATTCAACGAGCAGTACTTC CSVVIRRDRGFNEQYF
- - TRBJ1-1 13 TRBV30 TGTGCCTGGAATGGACACTTGAACACTGAAGCTTTCTTT CAWNGHLNTEAFF
- TRBD1 TRBJ2-1 14 TRBV28 TGTGCCAGCATAACCGGGACAGCTGTAAATGAGCAGTTCTTC CASITGTAVNEQFF
- TRBD1 TRBJ1-4 17 TRBV5-1 TGCGCCAGCAGCCAAGGAGGGGGCGCAGGAGCTAAAGGAAAACTGTTTTTT CASSQGGGAGAKGKLFF
- - TRBJ2-3 14 TRBV19 TGTGCCAGTAGTATTCTGGGCCCGCAGCATACGCAGTATTTT CASSILGPQHTQYF
- TRBD2 TRBJ2-1 15 TRBV11-3 TGTGCCAGCAGTTTTAGCGGGAGGGCCTTTGATGAGCAGTTCTTC CASSFSGRAFDEQFF
- TRBD1 TRBJ1-2 15 TRBV5-4 TGTGCCAGCAGCGCCCGGGACAGAGCTAACTATGGCTACACCTTC CASSARDRANYGYTF
- TRBD2 TRBJ2-2 13 TRBV30 TGTGCCTGGACTAGCGGATACACCGGGGAGCTGTTTTTT CAWTSGYTGELFF
- TRBD1 TRBJ1-5 14 TRBV7-9 TGTGCCAGCAGCTTGGACAGGGGGAGGCAGCCCCAGCATTTT CASSLDRGRQPQHF
- TRBD1 TRBJ1-1 14 TRBV6-5 TGTGCCAGCAGCCAACAGGGGCTGAACACTGAAGCTTTCTTT CASSQQGLNTEAFF
- - TRBJ2-7 12 TRBV5-6 TGTGCCAGCAGTGGACAAGCCTACGAGCAGTACTTC CASSGQAYEQYF
- - TRBJ2-5 11 TRBV5-1 TGCGCCAGCAGCTCGCAAGAGACCCAGTACTTC CASSSQETQYF
- TRBD1 TRBJ2-2 15 TRBV28 TGTGCCAGCAGTTGGACAGGGTTAGTGACCGGGGAGCTGTTTTTT CASSWTGLVTGELFF
- - TRBJ2-2 13 TRBV27 TGTGCCAGCAGTTTAAGGGACACCAGGGTGCTGTTTTTT CASSLRDTRVLFF
- TRBD2 TRBJ2-3 15 TRBV11-2 TGTGCCAGCAGCCCCCAGACTAGCGGGACAGATACGCAGTATTTT CASSPQTSGTDTQYF
- - TRBJ2-7 11 TRBV5-6 TGTGCCAGCGTCAGGGAAGACGAGCAGTACTTC CASVREDEQYF
- - TRBJ2-6 14 TRBV6-6 TGTGCCAGCAGTTACTCTACAGGGGCCAACGTCCTGACTTTC CASSYSTGANVLTF
- - TRBJ2-1 16 TRBV21-1 TGTGCCAGCAGCAAAGCACTAGCGGGAGGATACAATGAGCAGTTCTTC CASSKALAGGYNEQFF
few TRBD1 TRBJ2-7 14 TRBV7-3 TGTGCCAGCAGCTCGGGACAGGGCGGGTACGAGCAGTACTTC CASSSGQGGYEQYF
- TRBD2 TRBJ2-1 17 TRBV14 TGTGCCAGCAGCCGGGATTCAAGCGGGAGAGGTGACAATGAGCAGTTCTTC CASSRDSSGRGDNEQFF
- TRBD2 TRBJ2-1 15 TRBV5-1 TGCGCCAGCAGCTTTCTAGCGGGCCGAAACGTGGAGCAGTTCTTC CASSFLAGRNVEQFF
- - TRBJ2-1 14 TRBV7-9 TGTGCCAGCAGCTCCGGGAGCAATCCCAATGAGCAGTTCTTC CASSSGSNPNEQFF
- - TRBJ2-3 15 TRBV7-3 TGTGCCAGCAGTCAGGGGTCGGTAAGCACAGATACGCAGTATTTT CASSQGSVSTDTQYF
- - TRBJ1-2 14 TRBV11-2 TGTGCCAGCAGCCTAGAAAGATGGCAGGGTGGCTACACCTTC CASSLERWQGGYTF
- TRBD1 TRBJ2-1 14 TRBV7-3 TGTGCCAGCAGCTCCCAGGGGGCCGACAATGAGCAGTTCTTC CASSSQGADNEQFF